This TCR beta chain is drawn from a study of T cell repertoires in aging, cancer and after chemotherapy. Study details: Paired samples before and after chemotherapy came from glioblastoma patients receiving temozolomide-based therapy.

TRB rearrangements spanning V, D and J were amplified using mixed TRB-A/B primers. TCRdb processed the multiplex PCR reads anew with MiXCR; each CDR3 protein has one entry. The top ten clones hold less than 20% of a sample with some 2,100 distinct CDR3 sequences, 30% of them seen once. Amplification of TCR beta used genomic DNA extracted from peripheral blood. Findings and limits, study-wide: Rebound thymic output was suggested by rising median generation probability during chemotherapy in each cancer cohort.

In germline, CDR1 is LNHDA, CDR2 SQIVND (reference sequence). Germline trimming cut 5 bases from V and 7 bases from J; bases unmatched to any gene: 3. The CDR3 runs 14 residues. Notes on this clonotype: Antigen specificity is unknown.

The sequencing input was blood. The sequence was obtained from a human donor with a solid tumor. The rearrangement joins TRBV19 to TRBJ1-6; 9 positions agree with TRBD1. CDR3 DNA sequence: TGTGCCAGTAGTCGGACAGGGGACAATTCACCCCTCCACTTT. Translating it yields CASSRTGDNSPLHF.